This note documents a single TCR beta chain sequence. The data derive from a study of control samples from healthy donors and cancer patients. Using immunoSEQ multiplex PCR, the repertoire was profiled, and TCRdb retains in-frame clones only, with some absent. The table includes 200,000 or so clones, about 90% detected once. The receptor was isolated from a man younger than 45 in good health. Sequencing was done on a sample of blood.

As DNA, the CDR3 is TGTGCCAGCAGGCGGGGGGCCGGAGAGCAGTACTTC. It translates to CASRRGAGEQYF. The genes are TRBV12-3 or TRBV12-4 and TRBJ2-7, with 8 bases fitting TRBD2. J lost 7 bases, V lost 6 bases, and 5 bases had no gene match. The CDR3 loop spans 12 amino acids.